The rows below give T cell receptor beta chains drawn from one sample of a study of shared clonotypes between healthy human individuals. Sequenced by immunoSEQ multiplex PCR; TCRdb stores in-frame clones only, minus some. The data hold fewer than 550,000 clones, with roughly 79% observed a single time. Specimen: PBMCs. These TCRs come from a woman aged 40 to 50 in good health. Some clones in this sample may be carry-over from other donors' samples. CDR3s include the opening cysteine and the closing phenylalanine or tryptophan. The order of the fields is clone size, V gene, D gene, J gene, CDR3 DNA, CDR3 protein. A D gene is named only where the DNA matches it firmly. Size is stated for part of the rows, as once, few or many counts, or as a class when the clone is expanded.

-,TRBV28,TRBD1,TRBJ2-1,TGTGCCAGCGGCGGAGACAGGGCGTACAATGAGCAGTTCTTC,CASGGDRAYNEQFF
few,TRBV30,-,TRBJ1-1,TGTGCCTGGATAAATCAGGGAAGAGGTCTGAACACTGAAGCTTTCTTT,CAWINQGRGLNTEAFF
-,TRBV29-1,TRBD2,TRBJ2-7,TGCAGCGTTGGGCCCCAGCGGGGGGTCGGCGAGCAGTACTTC,CSVGPQRGVGEQYF
-,TRBV6-4,TRBD2,TRBJ2-1,TGTGCCAGCAGTGAACTAAGCGGGAGCCACAATGAGCAGTTCTTC,CASSELSGSHNEQFF
-,TRBV2,-,TRBJ2-2,TGTGCCAGCAGCCGCAGGGTTATTACCGGGGAGCTGTTTTTT,CASSRRVITGELFF
-,TRBV5-1,TRBD1,TRBJ1-2,TGCGCCAGCAGCCCAGGGGGCTGGGACTATGGCTACACCTTC,CASSPGGWDYGYTF
-,TRBV11-2,-,TRBJ1-1,TGTGCCAGCAGCCACGGGGGGAGCCTGGGGACTGAAGCTTTCTTT,CASSHGGSLGTEAFF
-,TRBV6-5,TRBD2,TRBJ2-1,TGTGCCAGCATAGCGGGAGCAGGTGAGCAGTTCTTC,CASIAGAGEQFF
-,TRBV6-1,-,TRBJ2-6,TGTGCCAGCAGTGAAAGACCGAACTCTGGGGCCAACGTCCTGACTTTC,CASSERPNSGANVLTF
once,TRBV19,TRBD1,TRBJ2-1,TGTGCCAGCCATACGACAGGGCTCTACAATGAGCAGTTCTTC,CASHTTGLYNEQFF
many,TRBV5-6,TRBD2,TRBJ2-7,TGTGCCAGCAGCGCGGGACTACGGTACGAGCAGTACTTC,CASSAGLRYEQYF
-,TRBV12-5,-,TRBJ1-2,TGTGCTAGTGGTTTGGCGGGGGGGAACGAGGGCTACACCTTC,CASGLAGGNEGYTF